This entry features one T cell receptor beta chain sequence. The entry originates in a study of blood T cell repertoires in COVID-19. Study details: Specimens from acute and convalescent COVID-19 originated in the United States, Italy and Spain. T cells, B-cell-depleted T cells, or PBMCs provided the cDNA or gDNA that served as material.

The CDR3 loop spans 13 amino acids. The V end lost 6 bases, the J end lost 2 bases, and 10 bases lay between the germline ends. Original analysis: By means of reference gene primer amplification, nucleated cell counts were estimated. Assay used: immunoSEQ multiplex PCR; TCRdb lists only in-frame clones, some missing. That table furnishes V, J and clone size, whereas the DNA furnished D and trimming. The sample includes around 250,000 clones, 84% of them seen just once. This TCR came from a human donor in a cohort sampled during active COVID-19. The chain joins TRBV12-3 or TRBV12-4 to TRBJ2-5, with D uncertain. Sequencing was done on a sample of peripheral blood. In DNA, the CDR3 is TGTGCCAGCAGCCCCTATAGTCAAGAGACCCAGTACTTC. Protein sequence: CASSPYSQETQYF.